A single TCR beta chain is shown here with its context. This specimen comes from a study of blood T cell repertoires in COVID-19. Original processing notes: Estimation of nucleated cell counts was performed using reference gene primer amplification. Here immunoSEQ multiplex PCR was the method, and the copy in TCRdb shows in-frame clones only, minus some. V and J calls and clone size are copied from that table; D and trimming were computed from the DNA. The data hold roughly 300,000 clones, with around 92% observed a single time. CDR3 length: 20 residues. J was trimmed by 5 bases and V by 7 bases; bases with no gene match: 28. CDR1 is LNHDA, CDR2 SQIVND, per germline (reference sequence).

This chain connects TRBV19 to TRBJ1-2; 7 nucleotides line up with TRBD1. This sequence was found in a woman in her 30s with COVID-19, enrolled during active disease. Sequenced: peripheral blood. CDR3 region: CASTLIGAGGTLRPRYGYTF. DNA of the CDR3: TGTGCCAGTACCTTGATAGGGGCAGGGGGGACTCTTCGGCCCCGGTATGGCTACACCTTC. The full variable domain, in which reference TRBV19 and TRBJ1-2 provide the parts outside the CDR3, is DGGITQSPKYLFRKEGQNVTLSCEQNLNHDAMYWYRQDPGQGLRLIYYSQIVNDFQKGDIAEGYSVSREKKESFPLTVTSAQKNPTAFYLCASTLIGAGGTLRPRYGYTFGSGTRLTVV.